The source of this T cell receptor beta chain is a study of shared clonotypes between healthy human individuals. The CDR3 sequence is 13 residues long. V lost 11 bases and J lost 0, with 14 bases in between. Per the germline V gene, CDR1 is SGHDN and CDR2 is FVKESK. Measured with immunoSEQ multiplex PCR; TCRdb has only the in-frame clones, and not every one. The table includes 2 million to 2.5 million clones, around 90% detected once. This TCR came from a man younger than 35 in good health. Some clones in this sample may be carry-over from other donors' samples. Material: naive CD4+ T cells from PBMCs. Noted subset: CD45RA+ positively selected. This chain uses TRBV14 with TRBJ2-7; tentatively, D is TRBD2 (5 bases). The CDR3 DNA sequence: TGTGCCCGGATGAGGGCCCACTCCTACGAGCAGTACTTC. Translating it yields CARMRAHSYEQYF.